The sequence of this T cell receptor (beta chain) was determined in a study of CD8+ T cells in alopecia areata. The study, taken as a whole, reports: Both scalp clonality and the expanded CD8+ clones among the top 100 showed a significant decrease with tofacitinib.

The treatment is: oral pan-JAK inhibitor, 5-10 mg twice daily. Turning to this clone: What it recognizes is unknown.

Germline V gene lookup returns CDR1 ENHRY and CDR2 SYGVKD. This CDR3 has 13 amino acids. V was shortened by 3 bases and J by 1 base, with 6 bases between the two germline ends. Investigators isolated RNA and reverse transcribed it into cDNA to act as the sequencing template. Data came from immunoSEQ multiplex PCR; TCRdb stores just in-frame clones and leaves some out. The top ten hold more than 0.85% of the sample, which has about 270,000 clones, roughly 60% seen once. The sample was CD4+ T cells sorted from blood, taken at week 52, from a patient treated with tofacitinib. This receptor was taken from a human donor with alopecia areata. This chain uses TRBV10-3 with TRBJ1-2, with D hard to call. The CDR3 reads CAISDANNYGYTF. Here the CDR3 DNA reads TGTGCCATCAGTGATGCAAATAACTATGGCTACACCTTC.